This is a list of T cell receptor beta chains from one sample in a study of shared clonotypes between healthy human individuals. The protocol was immunoSEQ multiplex PCR, while the TCRdb copy is restricted to in-frame clones and leaves out a portion. The sample holds about 2 million clones, 85% to 95% seen once. Source material: naive CD4+ T cells sorted from blood. The receptors here all came from a man aged 18 to 29 in good health. The CDR3 runs from the conserved cysteine through the conserved F or W. Each record gives: V gene, clone size, J gene, D gene, CDR3 protein, CDR3 DNA. D genes are given only for firm matches. The listing skips clone size in some rows; elsewhere it reads once, few, many or a size class.

TRBV4-1,NA,TRBJ1-2,NA,CASSQFRVANYGYTF,TGCGCCAGCAGCCAATTTAGGGTAGCTAACTATGGCTACACCTTC
TRBV10-3,NA,TRBJ2-7,NA,CAISESGTPYEQYF,TGTGCCATCAGTGAATCCGGCACCCCCTACGAGCAGTACTTC
TRBV7-2,NA,TRBJ2-5,NA,CASSLAKSPETQYF,TGTGCCAGCAGCTTAGCCAAGTCCCCAGAGACCCAGTACTTC
TRBV5-6,NA,TRBJ2-7,NA,CASSPRSRWTHYEQYF,TGTGCCAGCAGCCCTCGATCACGTTGGACGCACTACGAGCAGTACTTC
TRBV9,NA,TRBJ2-3,TRBD2,CASSVDPSGGAGTDTQYF,TGTGCCAGCAGCGTAGACCCGAGCGGGGGGGCCGGCACAGATACGCAGTATTTT
TRBV7-8,NA,TRBJ1-2,TRBD1,CASSFRGGGNYGYTF,TGTGCCAGCAGCTTCAGAGGGGGCGGAAACTATGGCTACACCTTC
TRBV5-1,NA,TRBJ2-5,TRBD2,CASSLGSGGPQETQYF,TGCGCCAGCAGCTTGGGTAGCGGGGGGCCCCAAGAGACCCAGTACTTC
TRBV28,NA,TRBJ2-5,NA,CASSPGSSLKTQYF,TGTGCCAGCAGTCCCGGGAGTTCACTAAAGACCCAGTACTTC
TRBV2,NA,TRBJ2-6,TRBD2,CASSVAGLTSGANVLTF,TGTGCCAGCAGTGTAGCGGGGTTAACCTCTGGGGCCAACGTCCTGACTTTC
TRBV10-3,NA,TRBJ2-7,NA,CAISESHAYEQYF,TGTGCCATCAGTGAAAGTCACGCCTACGAGCAGTACTTC
TRBV6-5,NA,TRBJ1-1,NA,CASSRGDTEAFF,TGTGCCAGCAGCAGGGGCGACACTGAAGCTTTCTTT
TRBV9,NA,TRBJ2-5,TRBD1,CASSVGTGGFKTQYF,TGTGCCAGCAGCGTGGGGACAGGGGGGTTCAAGACCCAGTACTTC
TRBV20-1,NA,TRBJ1-4,NA,CSAHIQEKLFF,TGCAGTGCCCACATTCAGGAAAAACTGTTTTTT
TRBV19,NA,TRBJ1-2,NA,CASSLDSTVSLPNYGYTF,TGTGCCAGCTCCCTGGACTCGACTGTCTCCCTCCCTAACTATGGCTACACCTTC
TRBV30,NA,TRBJ2-1,NA,CAWSVPHNEQFF,TGTGCCTGGAGTGTGCCCCACAATGAGCAGTTCTTC
TRBV28,once,TRBJ1-2,TRBD1,CASSSGRTGGYGYTF,TGTGCCAGCAGTTCGGGCAGAACAGGGGGCTATGGCTACACCTTC
TRBV27,NA,TRBJ1-2,TRBD1,CASSSAGGYGYTF,TGTGCCAGCAGTTCCGCAGGGGGCTATGGCTACACCTTC
TRBV7-2,NA,TRBJ1-1,NA,CASSLVWAVNTEAFF,TGTGCCAGCAGCCTCGTTTGGGCGGTGAACACTGAAGCTTTCTTT
TRBV28,NA,TRBJ2-1,TRBD1,CASTPPPTGGNEQFF,TGTGCCAGCACCCCCCCACCGACAGGGGGGAATGAGCAGTTCTTC
TRBV28,NA,TRBJ2-7,TRBD2,CASSKAGGSPEQYF,TGTGCCAGCAGTAAAGCGGGAGGATCCCCCGAGCAGTACTTC
TRBV5-4,NA,TRBJ1-2,TRBD1,CASSPPDRVGYGYTF,TGTGCCAGCAGCCCACCGGACAGGGTCGGCTATGGCTACACCTTC
TRBV18,NA,TRBJ1-2,NA,CASSPLQAVDYGYTF,TGTGCCAGCTCACCACTACAGGCGGTGGACTATGGCTACACCTTC
TRBV25-1,NA,TRBJ1-2,NA,CASSATENYGYTF,TGTGCCAGCAGTGCCACAGAAAACTATGGCTACACCTTC
TRBV28,NA,TRBJ1-1,NA,CASSQQGNTEAFF,TGTGCCAGCAGCCAACAGGGGAACACTGAAGCTTTCTTT